The rows below give T cell receptor beta chains drawn from one sample of a study of blood T cells in healthy people across ages. TCRdb processed the 5' RACE reads anew with MiXCR; each CDR3 protein has one entry. Of approximately 800,000 distinct CDR3 sequences in the sample, 46% were seen once. The specimen sequenced was blood. These receptors originate from an elderly man in good health. Each CDR3 is given with its conserved first and last residue. The order of the fields is J gene, clone size, V gene, D gene, CDR3 DNA, CDR3 protein. D genes are given only for firm matches. Expanded clones are given a class, and other clones once, few, many or no size at all.

>TRBJ2-5|.|TRBV5-1|.
TGCGCCAGCAGCTTTACAGCGACCCGAGGAGAGGAGACCCAGTACTTC
CASSFTATRGEETQYF
>TRBJ2-1|.|TRBV20-1|.
TGCAGTGCTAGGGCGGGACATTCTCCCGATGAGCAGTTCTTC
CSARAGHSPDEQFF
>TRBJ2-5|.|TRBV2|.
TGTGCCAGCAGTGGCGTCAGACAAGAGACCCAGTACTTC
CASSGVRQETQYF
>TRBJ2-3|.|TRBV27|.
TGTGCCAGCATTCAGTCCAGGAGCACAGATACGCAGTATTTT
CASIQSRSTDTQYF
>TRBJ2-2|.|TRBV12-3/TRBV12-4|.
TGTGCCAGCAGGAGAAACAGGCCCACCGGGGAGCTGTTTTTT
CASRRNRPTGELFF
>TRBJ2-7|.|TRBV30|.
TGTGCCTGGAGTGTACCCCCTAGCAATTTCGACGAGCAGTACTTC
CAWSVPPSNFDEQYF
>TRBJ2-7|.|TRBV4-3|.
TGCGCCAGCAGCCAAGAAAGCGGCCAAAACTACGAGCAGTACTTC
CASSQESGQNYEQYF
>TRBJ1-5|few|TRBV28|.
TGTGCCAGCTATAAACGGGTGAATCAGCCCCAGCATTTT
CASYKRVNQPQHF
>TRBJ2-2|many|TRBV7-2|.
TGTGCCAGCAGCTTAGATTGGGGCGGGGTCGGGGAGCTGTTTTTT
CASSLDWGGVGELFF
>TRBJ1-3|.|TRBV7-6|.
TGTGCCAGCAGCTTAGAAGGAGGGACTGGAAACACCATATATTTT
CASSLEGGTGNTIYF
>TRBJ2-5|.|TRBV20-1|TRBD1
TGCAATGCTAGAGCAGACAGGGGAGGCTCAGAGACCCAGTACTTC
CNARADRGGSETQYF
>TRBJ2-1|.|TRBV7-2|.
TGTGCCAGCAGCTTAGCGTGGGAGATCTCCTACAATGAGCAGTTCTTC
CASSLAWEISYNEQFF
>TRBJ1-2|.|TRBV29-1|.
TGCAGCGTTGAAGGACAGCAGTCCAGTGACTATGGCTACACCTTC
CSVEGQQSSDYGYTF
>TRBJ2-4|.|TRBV24-1|TRBD2
TGTGCCACCAGTGATTACAGACTAGCGGGAGGGCCGCATGAGCAGTACTTC
CATSDYRLAGGPHEQYF
>TRBJ2-5|once|TRBV5-1|TRBD1
TGCGCCAGCAGGCAGACAGGGGTGGAGACCCAGTACTTC
CASRQTGVETQYF
>TRBJ2-3|many|TRBV12-3/TRBV12-4|.
TGTGCCAGCAGCGGCGGGAGCACAGATACGCAGTATTTT
CASSGGSTDTQYF
>TRBJ2-3|few|TRBV12-3/TRBV12-4|TRBD2
TGTGCCAGCACCTCTCGAGCGGGAGGTACTATTTCAGATACGCAGTATTTT
CASTSRAGGTISDTQYF
>TRBJ2-7|many|TRBV9|.
TGTGCCAGCAGCGTTGGAGGTAGTGATAGGTATGAGCAGTACTTC
CASSVGGSDRYEQYF
>TRBJ2-7|.|TRBV4-2|TRBD2
TGTGCCAGCAGCCAAATAGGACTAGCGGACTCCTACGAGCAGTACTTC
CASSQIGLADSYEQYF
>TRBJ2-1|few|TRBV4-3|.
TGCGCCAGCAGCCAAGTATTGACGCTCAATGAGCAGTTCTTC
CASSQVLTLNEQFF
>TRBJ2-1|few|TRBV3-1|.
TGTGCCAGCAGCCAAGATCCCTATCGGCAGGGTCCGACTGAGCAGTTCTTC
CASSQDPYRQGPTEQFF
>TRBJ2-1|.|TRBV20-1|.
TGCAGTGCACCCGAGAATCTAGCATATAATGGGCAGTTCTTC
CSAPENLAYNGQFF
>TRBJ1-5|.|TRBV27|TRBD1
TGTGCCAGCAGAGATCGACAGGGGCCCAATCAGCCCCAGCATTTT
CASRDRQGPNQPQHF
>TRBJ2-5|.|TRBV20-1|.
TGCAGTGCTTCCGACGCCGTACAGGGCTATGGGACCCAGTACTTC
CSASDAVQGYGTQYF
>TRBJ1-6|few|TRBV27|TRBD1
TGTGCCAGCAGTCCACGGACAGGGCCTGGTAATTCACCCCTCCACTTT
CASSPRTGPGNSPLHF
>TRBJ1-5|.|TRBV10-3|TRBD1
TGTGCCATCAGTCGGACAGGGGGCGACCAGCCCCAGCATTTT
CAISRTGGDQPQHF
>TRBJ1-5|.|TRBV20-1|.
TGCAGTGCCACTATCCCCGGGCAGCCCCAGCATTTT
CSATIPGQPQHF
>TRBJ2-7|few|TRBV20-1|.
TGCAGTGCCCTGGGGCGGATTAGCTCCTACGAGCAGTACTTC
CSALGRISSYEQYF
>TRBJ2-7|.|TRBV12-3/TRBV12-4|TRBD2
TGTGCCAGCAGTCAAGCGGGATCCCTGGACAATGAGCAGTACTTC
CASSQAGSLDNEQYF
>TRBJ2-2|.|TRBV25-1|TRBD1
TGTGCCAGCAGCAAGTATACAGGGGCCACCGGGGAGCTGTTTTTT
CASSKYTGATGELFF
>TRBJ2-1|.|TRBV29-1|.
TGCAGCGCCCCTAGGCTAGTACCTTACAATGAGCAGTTCTTC
CSAPRLVPYNEQFF
>TRBJ2-7|few|TRBV5-1|.
TGCGCCGGCAGCCTCAAGCGAGAGCAGTACTTC
CAGSLKREQYF